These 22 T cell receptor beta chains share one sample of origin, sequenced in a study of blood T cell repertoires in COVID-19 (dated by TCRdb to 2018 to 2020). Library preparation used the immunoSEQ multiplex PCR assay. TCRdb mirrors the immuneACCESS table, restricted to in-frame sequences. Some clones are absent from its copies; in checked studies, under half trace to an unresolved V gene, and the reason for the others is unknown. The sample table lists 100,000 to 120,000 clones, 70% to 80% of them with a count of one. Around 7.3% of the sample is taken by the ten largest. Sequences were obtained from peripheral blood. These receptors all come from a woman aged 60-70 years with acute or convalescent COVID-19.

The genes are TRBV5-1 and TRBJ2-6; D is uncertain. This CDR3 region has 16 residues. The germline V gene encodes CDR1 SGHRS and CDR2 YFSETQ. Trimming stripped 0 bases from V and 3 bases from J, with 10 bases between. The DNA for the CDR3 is TGCGCCAGCAGCTTGGAGGTGTCAGGTGGGGCCAACGTCCTGACTTTC. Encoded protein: CASSLEVSGGANVLTF.

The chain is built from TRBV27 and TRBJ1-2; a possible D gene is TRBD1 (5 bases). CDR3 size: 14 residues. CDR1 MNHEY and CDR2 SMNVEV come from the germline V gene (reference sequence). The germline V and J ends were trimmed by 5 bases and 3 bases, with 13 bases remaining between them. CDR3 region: CASSLRVPYYGYTF. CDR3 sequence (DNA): TGTGCCAGCAGTCTCAGGGTCCCCTACTATGGCTACACCTTC.

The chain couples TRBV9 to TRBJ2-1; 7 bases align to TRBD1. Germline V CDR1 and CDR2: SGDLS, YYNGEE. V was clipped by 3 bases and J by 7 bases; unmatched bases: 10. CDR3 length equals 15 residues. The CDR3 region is CASSAVGTAKNEQFF. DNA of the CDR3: TGTGCCAGCAGCGCCGTCGGGACAGCGAAGAATGAGCAGTTCTTC.

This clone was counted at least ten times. DNA for the CDR3: TGTGCCAGCAGCCAAGTTTACCCTCCAGGCGCCGAGCAGTACTTC. Protein: CASSQVYPPGAEQYF. The V call is TRBV4-2, the J call TRBJ2-7, with D unclear. The germline V gene has CDR1 LGHNA and CDR2 YNFKEQ. The CDR3 is made up of 15 amino acids. Trimming cost V 1 base and J 6 bases, with 16 bases left between them.

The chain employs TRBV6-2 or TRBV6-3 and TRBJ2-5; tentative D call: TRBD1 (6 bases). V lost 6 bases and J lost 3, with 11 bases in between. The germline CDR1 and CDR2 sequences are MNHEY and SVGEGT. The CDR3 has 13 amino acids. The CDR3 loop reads CASSQDSEETQYF. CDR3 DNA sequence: TGTGCCAGCAGCCAGGACAGTGAAGAGACCCAGTACTTC.

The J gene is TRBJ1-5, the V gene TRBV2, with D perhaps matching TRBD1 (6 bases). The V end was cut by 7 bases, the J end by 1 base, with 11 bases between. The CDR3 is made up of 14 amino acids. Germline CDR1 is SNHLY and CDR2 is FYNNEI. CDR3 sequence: CASTRQGSNQPQHF. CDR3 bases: TGTGCCAGCACACGTCAGGGGAGCAATCAGCCCCAGCATTTT.

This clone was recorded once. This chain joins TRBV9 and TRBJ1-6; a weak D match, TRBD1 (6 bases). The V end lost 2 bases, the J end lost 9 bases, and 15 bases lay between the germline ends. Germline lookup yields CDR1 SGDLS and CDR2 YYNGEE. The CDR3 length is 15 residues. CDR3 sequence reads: CASSVGQSSSSPLHF. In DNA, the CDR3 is TGTGCCAGCAGCGTTGGACAGTCGAGTTCTTCACCCCTCCACTTT.

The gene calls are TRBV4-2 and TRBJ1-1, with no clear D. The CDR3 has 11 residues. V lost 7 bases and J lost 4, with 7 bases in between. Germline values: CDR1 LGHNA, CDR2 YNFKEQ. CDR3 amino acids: CASTWSTEAFF. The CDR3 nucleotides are TGTGCCAGCACGTGGAGCACTGAAGCTTTCTTT.

In DNA form, the CDR3 reads TGTGCCAGCGGGGACAGGGGGCTGGGCACTAATGAAAAACTGTTTTTT. It encodes CASGDRGLGTNEKLFF. The gene calls are TRBV4-2 and TRBJ1-4; 12 nucleotides line up with TRBD1. The CDR3 runs 16 residues. The germline gives CDR1 LGHNA, CDR2 YNFKEQ. J was trimmed by 2 bases and V by 8 bases; bases with no gene match: 6.

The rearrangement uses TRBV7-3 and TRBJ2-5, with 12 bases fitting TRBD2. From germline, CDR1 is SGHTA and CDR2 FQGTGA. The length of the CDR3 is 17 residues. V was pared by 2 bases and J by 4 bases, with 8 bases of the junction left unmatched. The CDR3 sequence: CASSLGLAGGPGETQYF. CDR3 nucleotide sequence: TGTGCCAGCAGCTTAGGGCTAGCGGGGGGGCCAGGAGAGACCCAGTACTTC.

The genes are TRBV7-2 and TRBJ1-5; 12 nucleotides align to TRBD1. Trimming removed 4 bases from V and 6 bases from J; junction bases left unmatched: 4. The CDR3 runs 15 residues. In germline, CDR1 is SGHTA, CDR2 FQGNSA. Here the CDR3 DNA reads TGTGCCAGCAGCTACGGGACAGGGGGCCGTCAGCCCCAGCATTTT. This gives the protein CASSYGTGGRQPQHF. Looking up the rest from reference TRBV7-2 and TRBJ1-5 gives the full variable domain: GAGVSQSPSNKVTEKGKDVELRCDPISGHTALYWYRQSLGQGLEFLIYFQGNSAPDKSGLPSDRFSAERTGGSVSTLTIQRTQQEDSAVYLCASSYGTGGRQPQHFGDGTRLSIL.

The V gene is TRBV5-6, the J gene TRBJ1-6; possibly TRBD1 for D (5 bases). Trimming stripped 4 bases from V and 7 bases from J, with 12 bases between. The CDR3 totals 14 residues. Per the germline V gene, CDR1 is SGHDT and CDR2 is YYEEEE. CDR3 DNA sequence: TGTGCCAGCAGCCCCGTTGGACAAAATTCACCCCTCCACTTT. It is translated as CASSPVGQNSPLHF.

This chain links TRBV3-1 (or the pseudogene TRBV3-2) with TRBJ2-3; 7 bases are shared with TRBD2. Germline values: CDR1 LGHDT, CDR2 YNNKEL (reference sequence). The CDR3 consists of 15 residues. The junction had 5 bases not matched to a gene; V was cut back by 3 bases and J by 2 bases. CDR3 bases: TGTGCCAGCAGCCAGGGCCTAGCGGCCACAGATACGCAGTATTTT. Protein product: CASSQGLAATDTQYF.

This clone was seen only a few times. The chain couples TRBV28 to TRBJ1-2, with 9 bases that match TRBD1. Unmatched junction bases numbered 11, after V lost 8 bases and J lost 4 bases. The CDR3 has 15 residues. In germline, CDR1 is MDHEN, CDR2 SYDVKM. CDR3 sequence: CASGAGQGVSYGYTF. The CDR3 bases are TGTGCCAGCGGAGCGGGACAGGGCGTATCCTATGGCTACACCTTC.

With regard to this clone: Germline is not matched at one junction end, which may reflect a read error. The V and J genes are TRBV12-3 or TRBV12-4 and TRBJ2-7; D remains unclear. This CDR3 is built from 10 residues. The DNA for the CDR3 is TGTGCCAGCAGGGGCTACGAGCAGTGCTTC. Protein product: CASRGYEQCF.

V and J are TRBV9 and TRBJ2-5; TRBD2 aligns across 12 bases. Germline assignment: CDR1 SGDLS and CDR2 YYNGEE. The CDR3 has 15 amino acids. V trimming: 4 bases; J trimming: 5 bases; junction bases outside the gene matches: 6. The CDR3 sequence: CASSPGLAGWETQYF. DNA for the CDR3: TGTGCCAGCAGCCCTGGACTAGCGGGGTGGGAGACCCAGTACTTC.

As DNA, the CDR3 is TGTGCCAGCAGTGAATGGGGACAGGGCATCAGGAGCTCTGGAAACACCATATATTTT. This translates into CASSEWGQGIRSSGNTIYF. This sequence joins TRBV2 and TRBJ1-3; TRBD1 matches 9 bases. The CDR3 extends over 19 amino acids. Germline lookup yields CDR1 SNHLY and CDR2 FYNNEI. V lost 2 bases to trimming and J lost 0 bases; unmatched junction nucleotides: 11.

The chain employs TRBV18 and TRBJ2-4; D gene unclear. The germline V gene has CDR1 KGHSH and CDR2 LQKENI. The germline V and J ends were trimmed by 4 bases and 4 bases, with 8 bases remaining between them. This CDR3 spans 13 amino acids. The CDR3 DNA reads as TGTGCCAGCTCACAAGGAGCTAAAAACATTCAGTACTTC. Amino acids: CASSQGAKNIQYF.

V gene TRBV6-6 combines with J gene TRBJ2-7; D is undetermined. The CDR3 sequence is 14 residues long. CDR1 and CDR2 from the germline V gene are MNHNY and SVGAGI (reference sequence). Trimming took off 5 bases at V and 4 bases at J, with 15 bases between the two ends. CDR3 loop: CASSPGEALYEQYF. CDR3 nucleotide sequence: TGTGCCAGCAGTCCCGGTGAGGCGCTATACGAGCAGTACTTC.

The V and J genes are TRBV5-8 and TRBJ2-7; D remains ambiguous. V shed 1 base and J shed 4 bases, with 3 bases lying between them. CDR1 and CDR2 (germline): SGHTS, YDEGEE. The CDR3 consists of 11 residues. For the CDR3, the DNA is TGTGCCAGCAGCTTGTATTACGAGCAGTACTTC. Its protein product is CASSLYYEQYF.

The DNA of the CDR3 is TGTGCCAGCAGTCAGACAGGGGGCAGACAGCCCCAGCATTTT. Amino acids: CASSQTGGRQPQHF. The chain employs TRBV6-5 and TRBJ1-5; TRBD1 agrees at 10 bases. The CDR3 has 14 residues. Losses at the gene ends were 5 bases for V and 7 bases for J; bases not matched to a gene: 5. CDR1 MNHEY and CDR2 SVGAGI come from the germline V gene.

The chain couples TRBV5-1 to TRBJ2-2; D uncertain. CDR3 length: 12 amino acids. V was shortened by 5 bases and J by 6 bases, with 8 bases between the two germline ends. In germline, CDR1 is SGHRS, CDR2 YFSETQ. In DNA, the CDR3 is TGCGCCAGCAGGCAAGGAGCCGGGGAGCTGTTTTTT. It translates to CASRQGAGELFF. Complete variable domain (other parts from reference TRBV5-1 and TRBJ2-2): KAGVTQTPRYLIKTRGQQVTLSCSPISGHRSVSWYQQTPGQGLQFLFEYFSETQRNKGNFPGRFSGRQFSNSRSEMNVSTLELGDSALYLCASRQGAGELFFGEGSRLTVL.